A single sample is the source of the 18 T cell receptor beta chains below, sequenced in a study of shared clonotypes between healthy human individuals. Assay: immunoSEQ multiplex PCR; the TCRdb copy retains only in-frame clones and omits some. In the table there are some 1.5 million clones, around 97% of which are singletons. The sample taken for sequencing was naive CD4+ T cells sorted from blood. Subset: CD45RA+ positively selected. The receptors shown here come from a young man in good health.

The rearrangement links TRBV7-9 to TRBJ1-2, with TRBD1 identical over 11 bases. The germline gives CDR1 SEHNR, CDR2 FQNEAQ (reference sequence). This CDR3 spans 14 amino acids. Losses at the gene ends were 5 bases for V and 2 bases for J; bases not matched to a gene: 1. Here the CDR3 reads CASSRDRGNYGYTF. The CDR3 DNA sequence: TGTGCCAGCAGCCGGGACAGGGGGAACTATGGCTACACCTTC.

CDR3 region: CASSRGQDPAEDEQYF. The CDR3 DNA is TGTGCCAGCTCACGAGGACAGGATCCGGCCGAGGACGAGCAGTACTTC. The J gene is TRBJ2-7, the V gene TRBV18; 7 bases agree with TRBD1. CDR3 length: 16 residues. The germline gives CDR1 KGHSH, CDR2 LQKENI. V dropped 4 bases and J dropped 5; count of bases not matched to a gene: 14.

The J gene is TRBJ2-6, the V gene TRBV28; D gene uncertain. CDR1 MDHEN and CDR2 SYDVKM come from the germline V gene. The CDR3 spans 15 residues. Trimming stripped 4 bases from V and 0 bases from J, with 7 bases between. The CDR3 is CASSSVVSGANVLTF. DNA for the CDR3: TGTGCCAGCAGTTCAGTGGTCTCTGGGGCCAACGTCCTGACTTTC.

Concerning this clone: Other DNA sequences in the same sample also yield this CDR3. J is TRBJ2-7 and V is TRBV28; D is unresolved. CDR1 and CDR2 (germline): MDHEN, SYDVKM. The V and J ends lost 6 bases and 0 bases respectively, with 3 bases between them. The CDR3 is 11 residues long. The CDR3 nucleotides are TGTGCCAGCAGCAACTCCTACGAGCAGTACTTC. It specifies CASSNSYEQYF. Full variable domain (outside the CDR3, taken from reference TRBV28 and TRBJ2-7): DVKVTQSSRYLVKRTGEKVFLECVQDMDHENMFWYRQDPGLGLRLIYFSYDVKMKEKGDIPEGYSVSREKKERFSLILESASTNQTSMYLCASSNSYEQYFGPGTRLTVT.

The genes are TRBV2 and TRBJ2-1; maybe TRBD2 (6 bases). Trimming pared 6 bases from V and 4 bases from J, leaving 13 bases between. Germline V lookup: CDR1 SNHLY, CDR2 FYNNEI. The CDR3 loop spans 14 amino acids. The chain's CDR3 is CASRRRDLYNEQFF. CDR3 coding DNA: TGTGCCAGCAGGCGGCGGGACCTTTACAATGAGCAGTTCTTC.

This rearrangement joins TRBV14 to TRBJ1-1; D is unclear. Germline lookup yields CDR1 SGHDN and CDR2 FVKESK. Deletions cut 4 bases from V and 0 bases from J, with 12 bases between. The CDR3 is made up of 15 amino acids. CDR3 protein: CASSREISMNTEAFF. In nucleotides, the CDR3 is TGTGCCAGCAGCCGCGAAATCAGCATGAACACTGAAGCTTTCTTT.

The CDR3 here is CAWSVQVLYEQYF. CDR3 DNA: TGTGCCTGGAGTGTACAGGTCCTCTACGAGCAGTACTTC. The chain links TRBV30 to TRBJ2-7, with a possible D match to TRBD1 (5 bases). CDR3 length: 13 amino acids. The germline V gene encodes CDR1 GTSNPN and CDR2 SVGIG (reference sequence). Between the trimmed V and J ends, which lost 0 bases and 3 bases, there was a span of 9 bases.

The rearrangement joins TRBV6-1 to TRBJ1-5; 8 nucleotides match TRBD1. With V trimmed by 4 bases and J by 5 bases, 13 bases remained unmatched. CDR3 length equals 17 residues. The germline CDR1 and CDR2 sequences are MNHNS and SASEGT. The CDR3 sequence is CASSGGQGSPLDQPQHF. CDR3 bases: TGTGCCAGCAGTGGCGGACAGGGTAGTCCCTTAGATCAGCCCCAGCATTTT.

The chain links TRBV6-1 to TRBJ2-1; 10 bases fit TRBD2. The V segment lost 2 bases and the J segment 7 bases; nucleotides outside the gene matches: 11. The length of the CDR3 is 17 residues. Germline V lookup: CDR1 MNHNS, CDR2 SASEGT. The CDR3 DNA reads TGTGCCAGCAGTGAACCAAGGCTAGCGGGAGAAGTGAATGAGCAGTTCTTC. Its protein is CASSEPRLAGEVNEQFF.

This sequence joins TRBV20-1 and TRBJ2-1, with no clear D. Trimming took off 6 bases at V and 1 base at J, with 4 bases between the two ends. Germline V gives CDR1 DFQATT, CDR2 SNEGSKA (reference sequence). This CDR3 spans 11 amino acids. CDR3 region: CSAHSYNEQFF. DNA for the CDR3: TGCAGTGCACATTCCTACAATGAGCAGTTCTTC.

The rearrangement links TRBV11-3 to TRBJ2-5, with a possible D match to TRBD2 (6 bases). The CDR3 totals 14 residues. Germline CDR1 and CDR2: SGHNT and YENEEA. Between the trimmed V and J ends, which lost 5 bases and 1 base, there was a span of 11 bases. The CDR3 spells CASSPGGIQETQYF. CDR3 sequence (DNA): TGTGCCAGCAGCCCAGGCGGGATCCAAGAGACCCAGTACTTC.

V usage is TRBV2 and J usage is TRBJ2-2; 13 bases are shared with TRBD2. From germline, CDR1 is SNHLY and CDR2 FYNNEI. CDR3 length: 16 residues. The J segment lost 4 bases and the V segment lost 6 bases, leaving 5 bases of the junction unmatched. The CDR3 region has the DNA TGTGCCAGCAGAGGGGGACTAGCGGGGTCCACCGGGGAGCTGTTTTTT. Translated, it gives CASRGGLAGSTGELFF.

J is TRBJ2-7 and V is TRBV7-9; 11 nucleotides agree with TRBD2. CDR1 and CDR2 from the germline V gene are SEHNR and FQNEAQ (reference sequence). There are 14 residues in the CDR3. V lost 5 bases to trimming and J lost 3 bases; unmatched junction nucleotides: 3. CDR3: CASSTTSGVYEQYF. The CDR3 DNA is TGTGCCAGCAGCACGACTAGCGGGGTCTACGAGCAGTACTTC.

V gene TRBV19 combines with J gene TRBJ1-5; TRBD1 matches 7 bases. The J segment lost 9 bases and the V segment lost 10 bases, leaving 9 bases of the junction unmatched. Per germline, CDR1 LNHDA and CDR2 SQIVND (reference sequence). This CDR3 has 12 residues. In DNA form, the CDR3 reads TGTGCCACCTCAGGGGGGGCTTGGCCCCAGCATTTT. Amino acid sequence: CATSGGAWPQHF.

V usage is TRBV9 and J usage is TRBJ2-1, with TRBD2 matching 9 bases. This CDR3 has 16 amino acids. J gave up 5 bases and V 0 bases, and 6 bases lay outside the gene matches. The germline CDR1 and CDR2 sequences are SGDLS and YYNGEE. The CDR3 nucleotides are TGTGCCAGCAGCGTAGGATCGGCGGGAGGGGACAATGAGCAGTTCTTC. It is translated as CASSVGSAGGDNEQFF. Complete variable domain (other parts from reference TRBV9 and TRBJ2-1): DSGVTQTPKHLITATGQRVTLRCSPRSGDLSVYWYQQSLDQGLQFLIQYYNGEERAKGNILERFSAQQFPDLHSELNLSSLELGDSALYFCASSVGSAGGDNEQFFGPGTRLTVL.

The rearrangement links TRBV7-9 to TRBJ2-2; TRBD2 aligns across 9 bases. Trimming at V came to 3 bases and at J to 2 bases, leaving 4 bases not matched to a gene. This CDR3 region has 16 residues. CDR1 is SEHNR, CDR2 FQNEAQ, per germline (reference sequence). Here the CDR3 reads CASSFGLATNTGELFF. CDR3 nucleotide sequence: TGTGCCAGCAGCTTCGGACTAGCGACTAACACCGGGGAGCTGTTTTTT.

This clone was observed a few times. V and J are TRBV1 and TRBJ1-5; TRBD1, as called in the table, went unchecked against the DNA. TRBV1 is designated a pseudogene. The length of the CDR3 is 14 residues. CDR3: CTSSPHRCNQPQHF. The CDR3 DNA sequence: TGCACCAGCAGCCCGCACAGATGCAATCAGCCCCAGCATTTT.

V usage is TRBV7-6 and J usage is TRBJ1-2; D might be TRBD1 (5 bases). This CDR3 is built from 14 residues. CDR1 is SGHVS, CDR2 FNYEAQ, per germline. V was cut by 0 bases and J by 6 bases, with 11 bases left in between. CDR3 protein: CASSLAGGVDGYTF. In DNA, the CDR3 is TGTGCCAGCAGCTTAGCTGGGGGGGTCGATGGCTACACCTTC.